This T cell receptor (beta chain) came from a study of vaccination and CD4 T cells after COVID-19. General study findings and limits: Among those convalescent, a median approximately 83% of reactive clones emerged solely post-vaccination.

Noted treatment: roughly ten-day PBMC culture with coronavirus spike peptide pools or control peptides (ViraFEST assay). The medium had half its volume replaced with fresh IL-2 medium on days 3 and 7. CD4+ T cells that had been cultured provided DNA sequenced with the Oncomine TCR Beta short-read assay. TCRdb reprocessed the PCR reads with MiXCR, giving one entry per CDR3 protein. The table shows 20,000 or so distinct CDR3 sequences, with around a third occurring only once. Germline CDR1 LGHDT, CDR2 YNNKEL (reference sequence). V was trimmed by 6 bases and J by 8 bases, leaving 22 bases between them. The length of the CDR3 is 16 residues. Concerning this clonotype itself: Its specificity is not known.

The chain employs TRBV3-1 and TRBJ1-4; a possible D gene is TRBD1 (6 bases). The specimen was cultured CD4+ T cells from blood. This receptor was taken from a human donor with COVID-19. The CDR3 nucleotides read TGTGCCAGCAGACACGGGGCCAGGGGCGGGGGAGAAAAACTGTTTTTT. Its translation is CASRHGARGGGEKLFF.